This TCR beta chain is from a study of immune cell composition in non-small cell lung cancer. About the study: Lung adenocarcinoma or squamous carcinoma made up most tumours.

Study outcomes and limitations: Squamous lung tumours showed higher top 10 clone scores and clonality than adenocarcinomas. Tumour TCR-beta clonality was not significantly tied to smoking pack-years. Tumour-associated clones >0.5% occurred in approximately 32% of adenocarcinomas, 75% of squamous.

V dropped 2 bases and J dropped 4; count of bases not matched to a gene: 1. The CDR3 length is 14 residues. The germline CDR1 and CDR2 sequences are MNHEY and SMNVEV (reference sequence). Of note for this clone: Its antigen is not identified.

Profiled with immunoSEQ multiplex PCR; TCRdb holds only in-frame clones, not every one. The table lists more than 11,000 clones, over 70% of them singletons. The chain links TRBV27 to TRBJ1-5, with TRBD1 matching over 8 bases. Sequencing was carried out using lung tumor tissue. The TCR comes from a human donor with non-small cell lung cancer. CDR3 in DNA: TGTGCCAGCAGTTTACGGACAGGGAATCAGCCCCAGCATTTT. This sequence encodes CASSLRTGNQPQHF.